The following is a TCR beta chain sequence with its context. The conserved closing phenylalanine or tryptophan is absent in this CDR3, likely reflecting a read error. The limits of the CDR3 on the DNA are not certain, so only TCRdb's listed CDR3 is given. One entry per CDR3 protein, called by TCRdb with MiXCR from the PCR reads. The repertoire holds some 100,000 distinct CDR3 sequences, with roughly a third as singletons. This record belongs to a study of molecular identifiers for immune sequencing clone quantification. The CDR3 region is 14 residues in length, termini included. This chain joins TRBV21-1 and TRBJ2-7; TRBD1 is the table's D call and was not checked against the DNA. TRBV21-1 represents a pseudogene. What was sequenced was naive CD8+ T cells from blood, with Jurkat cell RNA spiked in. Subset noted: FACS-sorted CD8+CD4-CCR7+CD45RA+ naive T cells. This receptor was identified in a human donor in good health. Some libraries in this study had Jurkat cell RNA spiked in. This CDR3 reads CASSRHRWNDEQYS.